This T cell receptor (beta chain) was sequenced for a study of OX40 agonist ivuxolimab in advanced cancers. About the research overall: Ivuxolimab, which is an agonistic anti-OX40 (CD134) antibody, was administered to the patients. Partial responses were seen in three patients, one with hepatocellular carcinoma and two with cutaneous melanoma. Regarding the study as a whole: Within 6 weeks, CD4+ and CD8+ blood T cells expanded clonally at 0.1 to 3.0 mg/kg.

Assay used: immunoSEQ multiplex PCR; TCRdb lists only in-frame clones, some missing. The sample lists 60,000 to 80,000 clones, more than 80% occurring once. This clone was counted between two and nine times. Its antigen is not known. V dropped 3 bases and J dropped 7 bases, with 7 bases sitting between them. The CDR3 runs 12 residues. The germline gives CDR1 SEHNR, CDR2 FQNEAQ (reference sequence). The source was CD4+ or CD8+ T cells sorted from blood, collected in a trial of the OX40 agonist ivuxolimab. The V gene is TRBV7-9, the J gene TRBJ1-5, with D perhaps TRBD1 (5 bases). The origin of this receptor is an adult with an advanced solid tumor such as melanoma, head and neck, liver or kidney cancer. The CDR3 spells CASSFRDQPQHF. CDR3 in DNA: TGTGCCAGCAGCTTCAGGGACCAGCCCCAGCATTTT.